A selection of T cell receptor beta chains follows, all from one sample in a study of blood T cell repertoires in COVID-19. Sequencing used immunoSEQ multiplex PCR; TCRdb keeps in-frame clones, though not all of them. The table has 350,000 or so clones, roughly nine tenths seen once; the top ten hold roughly 4%. Sequences were obtained from peripheral blood. These receptors were obtained from a woman aged 60-70 years with COVID-19, enrolled during active disease. Each CDR3 is given with its conserved first and last residue. Each record gives: D gene, V gene, clone size, J gene, CDR3 protein, CDR3 DNA. The D gene is left open where the match is weak. Clone size appears in some rows only: once, few, many, or a class for an expanded clone.

D gene: TRBD1; V gene: TRBV7-8; clone size: -; J gene: TRBJ2-7; CDR3 protein: CASSLARDSDQYF; CDR3 DNA: TGTGCCAGCAGCTTAGCACGGGACAGTGACCAGTACTTC
D gene: TRBD1; V gene: TRBV5-6; clone size: -; J gene: TRBJ2-4; CDR3 protein: CASSFLRTGALAKNIQYF; CDR3 DNA: TGTGCCAGCAGCTTCTTGCGGACAGGGGCCCTAGCCAAAAACATTCAGTACTTC
D gene: -; V gene: TRBV7-2; clone size: -; J gene: TRBJ1-2; CDR3 protein: CASTIRGVVYGYTF; CDR3 DNA: TGTGCCAGCACTATAAGGGGTGTGGTCTATGGCTACACCTTC
D gene: -; V gene: TRBV6-5; clone size: -; J gene: TRBJ1-4; CDR3 protein: CASSSPFGGDEKLFF; CDR3 DNA: TGTGCCAGCAGTTCCCCATTTGGGGGGGATGAAAAACTGTTTTTT
D gene: TRBD1; V gene: TRBV6-5; clone size: -; J gene: TRBJ1-2; CDR3 protein: CASSSPLTGVYGYTF; CDR3 DNA: TGTGCCAGCAGTTCCCCTTTGACAGGGGTCTATGGCTACACCTTC
D gene: TRBD2; V gene: TRBV7-9; clone size: -; J gene: TRBJ2-7; CDR3 protein: CASSRSSGGPLEQYF; CDR3 DNA: TGTGCCAGCAGCCGATCTAGCGGGGGGCCTCTCGAGCAGTACTTC
D gene: -; V gene: TRBV19; clone size: -; J gene: TRBJ1-1; CDR3 protein: CASKDRGVGKGTEAFF; CDR3 DNA: TGTGCCAGTAAAGACCGGGGGGTCGGGAAGGGAACTGAAGCTTTCTTT
D gene: TRBD1; V gene: TRBV7-2; clone size: once; J gene: TRBJ1-2; CDR3 protein: CASSLVGQGAGYGYTF; CDR3 DNA: TGTGCCAGCAGCTTAGTCGGACAGGGGGCCGGCTATGGCTACACCTTC
D gene: -; V gene: TRBV5-4; clone size: -; J gene: TRBJ1-1; CDR3 protein: CASRKDRAFEAFF; CDR3 DNA: TGTGCCAGCAGGAAGGACAGAGCGTTTGAAGCTTTCTTT
D gene: TRBD1; V gene: TRBV4-1; clone size: -; J gene: TRBJ2-7; CDR3 protein: CASSQDGTGGYEQYF; CDR3 DNA: TGCGCCAGCAGCCAAGATGGGACAGGGGGCTACGAGCAGTACTTC
D gene: TRBD1; V gene: TRBV5-4; clone size: -; J gene: TRBJ1-2; CDR3 protein: CASSLLAGGNYGYTF; CDR3 DNA: TGTGCCAGCAGCTTGCTGGCAGGGGGTAACTATGGCTACACCTTC
D gene: -; V gene: TRBV15; clone size: -; J gene: TRBJ2-7; CDR3 protein: CATSRDHSYEQYF; CDR3 DNA: TGTGCCACCAGCAGAGATCACAGCTACGAGCAGTACTTC
D gene: TRBD1; V gene: TRBV6-5; clone size: -; J gene: TRBJ1-2; CDR3 protein: CASSRQGKSRGGYTF; CDR3 DNA: TGTGCCAGCAGCCGACAGGGGAAGAGTAGGGGTGGCTACACCTTC
D gene: TRBD1; V gene: TRBV6-2/TRBV6-3; clone size: -; J gene: TRBJ1-2; CDR3 protein: CASSRTTGDRDGYTF; CDR3 DNA: TGTGCCAGCAGTCGCACGACAGGGGATCGGGATGGCTACACCTTC
D gene: TRBD2; V gene: TRBV3-1/TRBV3-2; clone size: -; J gene: TRBJ2-1; CDR3 protein: CASSQGTGGYNEQFF; CDR3 DNA: TGTGCCAGCAGCCAAGGTACGGGGGGCTACAATGAGCAGTTCTTC
D gene: TRBD1; V gene: TRBV11-2; clone size: -; J gene: TRBJ1-1; CDR3 protein: CASSRNRDRGEAFF; CDR3 DNA: TGTGCCAGCAGCCGGAACCGGGACAGGGGTGAAGCTTTCTTT
D gene: TRBD1; V gene: TRBV5-6; clone size: -; J gene: TRBJ1-1; CDR3 protein: CASSAAGGGTEAFF; CDR3 DNA: TGTGCCAGCAGCGCCGCAGGGGGAGGCACTGAAGCTTTCTTT
D gene: -; V gene: TRBV7-9; clone size: -; J gene: TRBJ1-6; CDR3 protein: CASSFRGGSRTYNSPLHF; CDR3 DNA: TGTGCCAGCAGCTTTCGAGGGGGATCAAGGACGTATAATTCACCCCTCCACTTT
D gene: -; V gene: TRBV6-1; clone size: -; J gene: TRBJ1-5; CDR3 protein: CASSERGVSNQPQHF; CDR3 DNA: TGTGCCAGCAGTGAACGGGGGGTTAGCAATCAGCCCCAGCATTTT
D gene: -; V gene: TRBV6-1; clone size: -; J gene: TRBJ1-5; CDR3 protein: CASSEVSQPQHF; CDR3 DNA: TGTGCCAGCAGTGAAGTCAGTCAGCCCCAGCATTTT
D gene: -; V gene: TRBV5-4; clone size: -; J gene: TRBJ1-2; CDR3 protein: CASSSRDIPNYGYTF; CDR3 DNA: TGTGCCAGCAGCTCCCGGGACATCCCTAACTATGGCTACACCTTC
D gene: TRBD2; V gene: TRBV5-1; clone size: -; J gene: TRBJ2-3; CDR3 protein: CASSLLGGGTDTQYF; CDR3 DNA: TGCGCCAGCAGCTTGTTGGGCGGGGGGACAGATACGCAGTATTTT
D gene: -; V gene: TRBV5-1; clone size: few; J gene: TRBJ1-3; CDR3 protein: CASRLDWGGGNTIYF; CDR3 DNA: TGCGCCAGCAGACTGGACTGGGGGGGTGGAAACACCATATATTTT
D gene: -; V gene: TRBV15; clone size: -; J gene: TRBJ2-6; CDR3 protein: CATSRDLKVSSPGANVLTF; CDR3 DNA: TGTGCCACCAGCAGAGATCTAAAAGTTTCCTCCCCTGGGGCCAACGTCCTGACTTTC
D gene: TRBD1; V gene: TRBV5-1; clone size: -; J gene: TRBJ1-1; CDR3 protein: CASSWGTANTEAFF; CDR3 DNA: TGCGCCAGCAGCTGGGGGACAGCGAACACTGAAGCTTTCTTT
D gene: TRBD2; V gene: TRBV28; clone size: -; J gene: TRBJ2-3; CDR3 protein: CASRGGADTQYF; CDR3 DNA: TGTGCCAGCCGGGGGGGGGCAGATACGCAGTATTTT
D gene: -; V gene: TRBV15; clone size: -; J gene: TRBJ2-3; CDR3 protein: CATSRYTSTDTQYF; CDR3 DNA: TGTGCCACCAGCAGATATACTAGCACAGATACGCAGTATTTT
D gene: TRBD1; V gene: TRBV7-9; clone size: -; J gene: TRBJ2-3; CDR3 protein: CASSHAPGQGADTQYF; CDR3 DNA: TGTGCCAGCAGCCACGCCCCGGGACAGGGGGCTGATACGCAGTATTTT
D gene: -; V gene: TRBV5-1; clone size: -; J gene: TRBJ2-1; CDR3 protein: CASSLTGEVINEQFF; CDR3 DNA: TGCGCCAGCAGCTTAACAGGGGAGGTAATTAATGAGCAGTTCTTC
D gene: -; V gene: TRBV15; clone size: -; J gene: TRBJ1-2; CDR3 protein: CATSRGGTQTNYGYTF; CDR3 DNA: TGTGCCACCAGCAGGGGGGGGACACAAACTAACTATGGCTACACCTTC
D gene: TRBD1; V gene: TRBV28; clone size: -; J gene: TRBJ2-5; CDR3 protein: CASRRTGAETQYF; CDR3 DNA: TGTGCCAGCAGACGGACAGGGGCAGAGACCCAGTACTTC
D gene: -; V gene: TRBV27; clone size: -; J gene: TRBJ1-4; CDR3 protein: CASSLSRQRVEKLFF; CDR3 DNA: TGTGCCAGCAGTTTATCCAGGCAGAGGGTTGAAAAACTGTTTTTT
D gene: TRBD1; V gene: TRBV27; clone size: -; J gene: TRBJ1-4; CDR3 protein: CASTRQGYNEKLFF; CDR3 DNA: TGTGCCAGCACCAGACAGGGTTATAATGAAAAACTGTTTTTT
D gene: -; V gene: TRBV19; clone size: -; J gene: TRBJ2-5; CDR3 protein: CASSMEGGYLGGETQYF; CDR3 DNA: TGTGCCAGTAGTATGGAGGGTGGCTACTTAGGAGGAGAGACCCAGTACTTC
D gene: TRBD1; V gene: TRBV5-1; clone size: -; J gene: TRBJ1-5; CDR3 protein: CASSLGTGDNQPQHF; CDR3 DNA: TGCGCCAGCAGCTTGGGGACAGGTGATAATCAGCCCCAGCATTTT